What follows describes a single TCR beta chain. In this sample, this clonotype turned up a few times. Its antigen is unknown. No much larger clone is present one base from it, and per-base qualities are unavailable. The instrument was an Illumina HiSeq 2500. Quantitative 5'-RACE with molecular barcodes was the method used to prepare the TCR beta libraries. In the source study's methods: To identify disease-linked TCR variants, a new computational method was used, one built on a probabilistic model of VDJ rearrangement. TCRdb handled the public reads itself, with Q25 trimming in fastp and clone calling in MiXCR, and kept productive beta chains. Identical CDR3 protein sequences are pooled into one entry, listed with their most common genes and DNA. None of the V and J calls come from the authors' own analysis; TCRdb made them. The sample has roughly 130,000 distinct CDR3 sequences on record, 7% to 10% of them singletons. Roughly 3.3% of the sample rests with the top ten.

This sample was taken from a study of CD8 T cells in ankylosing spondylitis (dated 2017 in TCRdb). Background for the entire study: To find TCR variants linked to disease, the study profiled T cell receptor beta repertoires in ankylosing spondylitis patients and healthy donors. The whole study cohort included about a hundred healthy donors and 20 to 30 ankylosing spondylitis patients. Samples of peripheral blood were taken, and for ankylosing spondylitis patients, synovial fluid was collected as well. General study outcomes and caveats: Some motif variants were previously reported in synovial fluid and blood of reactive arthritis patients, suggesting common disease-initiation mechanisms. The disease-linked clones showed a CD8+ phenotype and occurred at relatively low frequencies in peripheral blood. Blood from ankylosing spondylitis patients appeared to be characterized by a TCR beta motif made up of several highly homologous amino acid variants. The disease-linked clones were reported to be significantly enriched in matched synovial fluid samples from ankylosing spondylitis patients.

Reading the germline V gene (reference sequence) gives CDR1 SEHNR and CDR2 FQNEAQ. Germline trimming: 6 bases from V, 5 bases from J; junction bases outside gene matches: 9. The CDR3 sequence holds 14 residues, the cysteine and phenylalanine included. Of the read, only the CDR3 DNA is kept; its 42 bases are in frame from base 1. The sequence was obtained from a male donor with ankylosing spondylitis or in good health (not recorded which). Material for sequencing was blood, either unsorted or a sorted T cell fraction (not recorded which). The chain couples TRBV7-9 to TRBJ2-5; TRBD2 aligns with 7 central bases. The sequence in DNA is TGTGCCAGCAGGAGATCTAGCGGTGGGGAGACCCAGTACTTC. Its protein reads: CASRRSSGGETQYF.